Below, one T cell receptor beta chain is given with its context. TCRdb passed the RT-PCR reads through MiXCR, listing each CDR3 protein once. The sample gives around 700,000 distinct CDR3 sequences, approximately 15% of which show up once; roughly 3.9% is in the top ten. The CDR3 sequence is 12 residues long. V shed 1 base and J shed 8 bases, with 6 bases lying between them. Germline V gene data show CDR1 as MNHEY and CDR2 as SVGAGI. The chain has TRBV6-5 and TRBJ2-1; D possibly matches TRBD1 or TRBD2 (5 bases each). This receptor was taken from a female donor in good health, serving as a healthy control. Specimen: memory CD4+ T cells from blood. The CDR3 DNA follows: TGTGCCAGCAGTTACTTGGGGGATGAGCAGTTCTTC. It yields the protein CASSYLGDEQFF.